The clone carrying this TCR beta chain was counted a single time. The target antigen is unknown. The data were taken from a study of cytomegalovirus exposure and HLA in healthy donors. Study-level findings and limits: In a later analysis, DRB1 alleles had the most associated TCRs; HLA-C alleles the fewest. On later analysis, the bulk of CMV-associated TCR beta chains appeared to be HLA-restricted. Associated with HLA alleles at 0.05 false discovery rate in a later analysis were around 15,000 TCR beta sequences.

V lost 9 bases, J lost 4 bases, and 16 bases lay in between. Germline-derived CDR1 and CDR2 are SNHLY and FYNNEI. This CDR3 has 13 amino acids. Use of 60 Vbeta and 13 Jbeta primers characterized the PCR. Assay used: immunoSEQ multiplex PCR; TCRdb lists only in-frame clones, some missing. The sample lists more than 85,000 clones, approximately 77% occurring once. This rearrangement joins TRBV2 to TRBJ2-7; D is possibly TRBD1 (6 bases). Sequencing used PBMCs. This sequence was found in a female donor in good health and CMV-seronegative. Written as DNA, the CDR3 is TGTGCCAGGGCAGGGGTCGGTTCGTACGAGCAGTACTTC. Protein sequence: CARAGVGSYEQYF.